A single sample gave rise to the 4 T cell receptor beta chains below, sequenced in a study of T cell repertoires in cytomegalovirus infection. No antigen is known for these receptors. Each CDR3 protein gets one entry after TCRdb re-called the reads with MiXCR. The table records about 770,000 distinct CDR3 sequences, around 29% of them present only once. This specimen was cultured CD8+ T cells from PBMCs, taken from culture after CMV antigen stimulation. The receptors derive from a human donor in good health (CMV status not recorded). Some clones in this sample may be carry-over from other donors' samples.

A few counts support this clonotype. This chain joins TRBV12-3 or TRBV12-4 and TRBJ2-1; 11 bases match TRBD2. V trimming: 4 bases; J trimming: 12 bases; junction bases outside the gene matches: 14. The CDR3 sequence is 16 residues long. CDR3 nucleotide sequence: TGTGCCAGCAGTTCCCTGAGGCCTAGCGGGGGGTTAGGGCAGTTCTTC. It specifies CASSSLRPSGGLGQFF.

In this sample, this clonotype turned up many times. The gene calls are TRBV12-3 or TRBV12-4 and TRBJ2-3; 7 bases agree with TRBD2. The CDR3 extends over 14 amino acids. V lost 7 bases to trimming and J lost 1 base; unmatched junction nucleotides: 5. The CDR3 region has the DNA TGTGCCAGCACCCACGCGGGGGGCACAGATACGCAGTATTTT. Its translation is CASTHAGGTDTQYF.

The gene calls are TRBV10-2 and TRBJ1-2; D might be TRBD1 (5 bases). The CDR3 is 14 amino acids. The ends were cut back, 4 bases at V and 4 bases at J, with 13 bases in the middle. Looked up from germline, CDR1 is WSHSY and CDR2 is SAAADI. The CDR3 sequence: CASSGYRKIYGYTF. In nucleotides, the CDR3 is TGCGCCAGCAGTGGCTACAGGAAAATCTATGGCTACACCTTC.

The chain joins TRBV2 to TRBJ2-1; no definite D call. The CDR3 totals 10 residues. Trimming took 7 bases from V and 9 from J, leaving 7 bases between them. CDR1 and CDR2 (germline): SNHLY, FYNNEI. CDR3: CASKGFEQFF. The CDR3 coding sequence is TGTGCCAGCAAAGGCTTTGAGCAGTTCTTC.